There are many counts of the clone carrying this T cell receptor (beta chain). Until they underwent thyroid surgery, no patient had received any treatment. The sample belongs to a study of metastatic and nonmetastatic thyroid tumors. At the level of the study: It was across blood and tumor or nodule tissue from malignant and benign thyroid patients that repertoires were compared.

TCRdb reanalyzed the PCR reads via MiXCR. This table has about 33,000 clones, about 17% appearing once. CDR3 length: 13 residues. V gave up 3 bases and J gave up 8 bases, with 14 bases separating them. Germline V gene lookup returns CDR1 DFQATT and CDR2 SNEGSKA (reference sequence). Specimen: blood. This clonotype was sampled from a female donor with papillary thyroid cancer or a benign thyroid nodule (not recorded which). Some clones in this sample may be carry-over from other donors' samples. The V gene is TRBV20-1, the J gene TRBJ2-1; D remains unclear. The CDR3 protein is CSARGLEDHEQFF. The CDR3, as DNA: TGCAGTGCTAGGGGCCTAGAGGACCATGAGCAGTTCTTC.